A single sample gave rise to the 11 T cell receptor beta chains below, sequenced in a study of shared clonotypes between healthy human individuals. Clones were read by immunoSEQ multiplex PCR, and TCRdb kept only the in-frame ones, dropping some. The sample includes about 1 million clones, about 80% seen only once; the top ten take about 1.5%. What was sequenced was memory CD4+ T cells sorted from blood. The subset denotes: CD45RA-negative fraction. All receptors derive from a man younger than 30 in good health.

The V gene is TRBV5-1, the J gene TRBJ2-7; TRBD1 agrees at 9 bases. Trimming at V came to 8 bases and at J to 5 bases, leaving 14 bases not matched to a gene. The CDR3 totals 15 residues. Germline V CDR1 and CDR2: SGHRS, YFSETQ. CDR3 sequence reads: CASKLAGTGYDEQYF. DNA of the CDR3: TGCGCCAGTAAGCTTGCCGGGACAGGGTACGACGAGCAGTACTTC.

The chain has TRBV30 and TRBJ1-5; D may be TRBD1 (6 bases). Germline V gene sequence: CDR1 GTSNPN, CDR2 SVGIG (reference sequence). V was pared by 8 bases and J by 5 bases, with 16 bases between. This CDR3 contains 13 residues. In nucleotides, the CDR3 is TGTGCCCTGGACTTACAGGGAGATCAGCCCCAGCATTTT. Amino acids: CALDLQGDQPQHF.

This sequence joins TRBV7-9 and TRBJ1-5; D remains ambiguous. Trimming took 4 bases from V and 5 from J, leaving 9 bases between them. Per germline, CDR1 SEHNR and CDR2 FQNEAQ (reference sequence). This CDR3 spans 13 amino acids. The CDR3 DNA follows: TGTGCCAGCAGCTCAGGTCCCTATCAGCCCCAGCATTTT. Translated: CASSSGPYQPQHF.

The chain couples TRBV5-1 to TRBJ2-3; perhaps TRBD2 as D (6 bases). The V gene lost 2 bases and the J gene lost 1 base, with 20 bases spanning the gap. This CDR3 is built from 18 residues. The germline CDR1 and CDR2 sequences are SGHRS and YFSETQ. CDR3 nucleotides: TGCGCCAGCAGCTTTGGGAATAGGCGGGGTTTGGGCACAGATACGCAGTATTTT. Protein sequence: CASSFGNRRGLGTDTQYF.

The chain recombines TRBV11-2 with TRBJ2-5; the D is unclear. Trimming removed 2 bases at V and 0 bases at J, with 7 bases between. CDR3 size: 14 residues. Germline CDR1 SGHAT, CDR2 FQNNGV. The DNA of the CDR3 is TGTGCCAGCAGCTTAATAAGGGACCAAGAGACCCAGTACTTC. This encodes CASSLIRDQETQYF.

The chain carries TRBV5-4 and TRBJ2-1; TRBD2 matches 7 bases. The germline V gene has CDR1 SGHNT and CDR2 YYREEE (reference sequence). The length of the CDR3 is 16 residues. After removal of 4 bases from V and 6 bases from J, the junction contained 13 bases not matched to a gene. The CDR3 coding sequence is TGTGCCAGCAGCGGACTGGGGGGGAGAACGGGCAATGAGCAGTTCTTC. It translates to CASSGLGGRTGNEQFF.

The chain combines TRBV15 with TRBJ2-5; a weak D match, TRBD1 (5 bases). The CDR3 is 15 amino acids. Per germline, CDR1 LNHNV and CDR2 YYDKDF (reference sequence). V shed 5 bases and J shed 1 base, with 14 bases lying between them. In nucleotides, the CDR3 is TGTGCCACCAGCTCCCTGGACAAACCCCAAGAGACCCAGTACTTC. It translates to CATSSLDKPQETQYF.

This clone showed up just a few times. This chain uses TRBV5-1 with TRBJ2-5; possibly TRBD2 for D (6 bases). CDR1 SGHRS and CDR2 YFSETQ come from the germline V gene. The length of the CDR3 is 17 residues. The V and J ends lost 0 bases and 1 base respectively, with 16 bases between them. The CDR3 protein is CASSLGGSGGSQETQYF. Here the CDR3 DNA reads TGCGCCAGCAGCTTGGGGGGTAGCGGAGGGTCCCAAGAGACCCAGTACTTC.

The chain carries TRBV30 and TRBJ1-2, with 7 bases lining up with TRBD1. The CDR3 extends over 13 amino acids. J lost 2 bases, V lost 4 bases, and 4 bases had no gene match. The germline gives CDR1 GTSNPN, CDR2 SVGIG (reference sequence). This CDR3 is CAWNPGGNYGYTF. In DNA, the CDR3 is TGTGCCTGGAATCCAGGGGGGAACTATGGCTACACCTTC. Drawing the rest from reference TRBV30 and TRBJ1-2, the complete variable domain is SQTIHQWPATLVQPVGSPLSLECTVEGTSNPNLYWYRQAAGRGLQLLFYSVGIGQISSEVPQNLSASRPQDRQFILSSKKLLLSDSGFYLCAWNPGGNYGYTFGSGTRLTVV.

This clone was observed a handful of times. V and J are TRBV6-1 and TRBJ1-1; possible D gene TRBD1, 6 bases. V lost 5 bases, J lost 4 bases, and 14 bases lay in between. Germline lookup yields CDR1 MNHNS and CDR2 SASEGT. The CDR3 extends over 14 amino acids. CDR3 DNA sequence: TGTGCCAGCAGTTATAACTCAGGGGCCACTGAAGCTTTCTTT. It codes for CASSYNSGATEAFF.

This clone was seen just once. This chain links TRBV29-1 with TRBJ1-2, with a tentative D call TRBD1 (6 bases). Germline CDR1 is SQVTM and CDR2 is ANQGSEA. V was trimmed by 1 base and J by 8 bases, leaving 14 bases between them. This CDR3 contains 13 residues. CDR3 in amino acids: CSVEGRGAGGYTF. CDR3 bases: TGCAGCGTTGAAGGCCGGGGGGCGGGAGGCTACACCTTC.